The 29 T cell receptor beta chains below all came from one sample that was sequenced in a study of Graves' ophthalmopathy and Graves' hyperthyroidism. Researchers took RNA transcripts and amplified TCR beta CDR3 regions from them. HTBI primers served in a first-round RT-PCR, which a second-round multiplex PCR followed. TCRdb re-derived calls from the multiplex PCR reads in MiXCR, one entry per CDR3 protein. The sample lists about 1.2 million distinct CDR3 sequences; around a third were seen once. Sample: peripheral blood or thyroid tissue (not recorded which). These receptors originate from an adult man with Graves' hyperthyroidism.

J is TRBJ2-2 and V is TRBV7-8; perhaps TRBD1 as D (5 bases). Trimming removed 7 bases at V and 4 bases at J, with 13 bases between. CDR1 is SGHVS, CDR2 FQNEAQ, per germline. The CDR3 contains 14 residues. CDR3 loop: CASIQGLATGELFF. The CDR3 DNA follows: TGTGCCAGCATCCAGGGCTTGGCCACCGGGGAGCTGTTTTTT.

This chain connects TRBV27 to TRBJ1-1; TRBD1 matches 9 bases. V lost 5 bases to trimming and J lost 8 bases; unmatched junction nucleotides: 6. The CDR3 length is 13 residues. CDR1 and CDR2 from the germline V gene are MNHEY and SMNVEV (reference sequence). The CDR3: CASSQTGGKEAFF. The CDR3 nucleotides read TGTGCCAGCAGTCAAACAGGGGGCAAGGAAGCTTTCTTT.

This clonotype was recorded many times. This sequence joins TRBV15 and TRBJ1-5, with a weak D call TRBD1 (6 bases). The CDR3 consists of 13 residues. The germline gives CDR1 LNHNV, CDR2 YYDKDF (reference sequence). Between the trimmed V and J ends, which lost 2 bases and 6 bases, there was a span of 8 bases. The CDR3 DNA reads TGTGCCACCAGCAGACAGGGGCGTCAGCCCCAGCATTTT. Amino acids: CATSRQGRQPQHF.

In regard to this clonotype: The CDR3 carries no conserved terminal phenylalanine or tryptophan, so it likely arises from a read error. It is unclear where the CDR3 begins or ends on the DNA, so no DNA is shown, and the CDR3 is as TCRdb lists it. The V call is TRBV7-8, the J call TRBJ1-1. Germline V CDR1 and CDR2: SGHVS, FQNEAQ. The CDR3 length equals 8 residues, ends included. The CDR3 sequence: CASSPTRL.

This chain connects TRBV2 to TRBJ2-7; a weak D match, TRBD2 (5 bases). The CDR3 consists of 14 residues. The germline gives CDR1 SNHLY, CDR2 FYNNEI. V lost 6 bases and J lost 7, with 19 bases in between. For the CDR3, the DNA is TGTGCCAGCAGGGAGGTCGGCGGGTCCACTGAGCAGTACTTC. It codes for CASREVGGSTEQYF. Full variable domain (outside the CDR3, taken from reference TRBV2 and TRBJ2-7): EPEVTQTPSHQVTQMGQEVILRCVPISNHLYFYWYRQILGQKVEFLVSFYNNEISEKSEIFDDQFSVERPDGSNFTLKIRSTKLEDSAMYFCASREVGGSTEQYFGPGTRLTVT.

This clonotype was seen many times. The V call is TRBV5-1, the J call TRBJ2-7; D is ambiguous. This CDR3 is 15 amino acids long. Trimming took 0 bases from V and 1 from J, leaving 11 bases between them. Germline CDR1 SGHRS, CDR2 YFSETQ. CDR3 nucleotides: TGCGCCAGCAGCTTGGTGGCAGGATCGTCCTACGAGCAGTACTTC. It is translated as CASSLVAGSSYEQYF.

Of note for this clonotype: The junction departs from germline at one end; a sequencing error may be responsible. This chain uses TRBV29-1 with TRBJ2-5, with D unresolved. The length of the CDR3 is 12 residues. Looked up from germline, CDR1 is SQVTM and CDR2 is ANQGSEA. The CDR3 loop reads CSVEDAYETQHF. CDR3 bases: TGCAGCGTTGAGGATGCCTACGAGACCCAGCACTTC.

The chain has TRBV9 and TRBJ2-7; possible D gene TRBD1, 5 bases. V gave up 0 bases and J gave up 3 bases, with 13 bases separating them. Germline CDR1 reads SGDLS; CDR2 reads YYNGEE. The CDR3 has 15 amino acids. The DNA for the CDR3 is TGTGCCAGCAGCGTAGCTACAACAGGAGACTACGAGCAGTACTTC. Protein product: CASSVATTGDYEQYF.

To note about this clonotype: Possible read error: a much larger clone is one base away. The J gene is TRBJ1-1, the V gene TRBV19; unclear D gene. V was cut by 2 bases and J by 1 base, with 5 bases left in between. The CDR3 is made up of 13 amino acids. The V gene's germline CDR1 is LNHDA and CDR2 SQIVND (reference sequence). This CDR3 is CASSINANTEAFF. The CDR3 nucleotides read TGTGCCAGTAGTATAAACGCGAACACTGAAGCTTTCTTT.

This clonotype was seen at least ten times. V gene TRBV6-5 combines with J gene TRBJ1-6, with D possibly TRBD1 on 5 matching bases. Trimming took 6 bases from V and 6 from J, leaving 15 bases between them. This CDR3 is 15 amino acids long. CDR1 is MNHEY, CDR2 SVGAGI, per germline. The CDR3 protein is CASRLDSRPNSPLHF. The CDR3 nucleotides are TGTGCCAGCAGGCTTGACAGTAGACCTAATTCACCCCTCCACTTT.

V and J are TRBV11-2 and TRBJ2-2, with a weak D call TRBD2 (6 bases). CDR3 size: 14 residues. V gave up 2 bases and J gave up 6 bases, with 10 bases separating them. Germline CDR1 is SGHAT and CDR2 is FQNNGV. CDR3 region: CASSLIRGSGELFF. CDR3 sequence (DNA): TGTGCCAGCAGCTTAATTCGGGGGTCCGGGGAGCTGTTTTTT.

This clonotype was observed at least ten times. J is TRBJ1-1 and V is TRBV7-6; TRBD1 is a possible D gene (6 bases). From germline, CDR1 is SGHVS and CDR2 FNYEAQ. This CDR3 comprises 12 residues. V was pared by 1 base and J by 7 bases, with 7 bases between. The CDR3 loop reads CASSLEGVEAFF. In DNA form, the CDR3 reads TGTGCCAGCAGCTTAGAGGGGGTTGAAGCTTTCTTT. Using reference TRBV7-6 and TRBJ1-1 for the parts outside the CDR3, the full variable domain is GAGVSQSPRYKVTKRGQDVALRCDPISGHVSLYWYRQALGQGPEFLTYFNYEAQQDKSGLPNDRFSAERPEGSISTLTIQRTEQRDSAMYRCASSLEGVEAFFGQGTRLTVV.

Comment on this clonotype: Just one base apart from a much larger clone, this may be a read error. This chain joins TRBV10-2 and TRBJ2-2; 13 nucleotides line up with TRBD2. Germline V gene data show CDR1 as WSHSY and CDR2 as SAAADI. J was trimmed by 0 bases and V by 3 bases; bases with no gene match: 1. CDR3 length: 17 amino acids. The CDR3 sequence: CASSELAGGPNTGELFF. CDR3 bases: TGCGCCAGCAGTGAACTAGCGGGGGGGCCGAACACCGGGGAGCTGTTTTTT.

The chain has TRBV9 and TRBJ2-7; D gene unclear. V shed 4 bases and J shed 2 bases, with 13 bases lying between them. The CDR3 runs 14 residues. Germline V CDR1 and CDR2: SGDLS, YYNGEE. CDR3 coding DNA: TGTGCCAGCAGCTCTCCTGAAGACGCCTACGAGCAGTACTTC. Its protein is CASSSPEDAYEQYF.

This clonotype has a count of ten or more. CDR3 sequence: CSVAAGLNYGYTF. The CDR3 coding sequence is TGCAGCGTTGCCGCGGGGCTCAACTATGGCTACACCTTC. The chain combines TRBV29-1 with TRBJ1-2; D may be TRBD1 (5 bases). V was trimmed by 4 bases and J by 2 bases, leaving 11 bases between them. The CDR3 length is 13 residues. In germline, CDR1 is SQVTM, CDR2 ANQGSEA.

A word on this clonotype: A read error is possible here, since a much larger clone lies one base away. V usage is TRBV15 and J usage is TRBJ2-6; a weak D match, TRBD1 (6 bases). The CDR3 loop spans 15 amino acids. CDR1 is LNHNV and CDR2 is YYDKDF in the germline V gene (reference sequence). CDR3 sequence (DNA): TGTGCCACCAGCGCCGGGACATTGGGGGCCAACGCCCTGACTTTC. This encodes CATSAGTLGANALTF.

CDR3 DNA sequence: TGTGCCACCAGGGGGGCGCGAGGCACAGATACGCAGTATTTT. Its protein product is CATRGARGTDTQYF. The chain couples TRBV15 to TRBJ2-3; tentatively, D is TRBD1 (6 bases). The germline V gene encodes CDR1 LNHNV and CDR2 YYDKDF (reference sequence). This CDR3 is built from 14 residues. The V gene lost 6 bases and the J gene lost 1 base, with 11 bases spanning the gap.

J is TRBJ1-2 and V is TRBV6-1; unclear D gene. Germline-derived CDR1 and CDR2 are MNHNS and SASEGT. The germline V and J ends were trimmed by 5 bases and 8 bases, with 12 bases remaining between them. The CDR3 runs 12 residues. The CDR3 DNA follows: TGTGCCAGCAGTTTACCCGACTTGGGCTACACCTTC. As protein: CASSLPDLGYTF.

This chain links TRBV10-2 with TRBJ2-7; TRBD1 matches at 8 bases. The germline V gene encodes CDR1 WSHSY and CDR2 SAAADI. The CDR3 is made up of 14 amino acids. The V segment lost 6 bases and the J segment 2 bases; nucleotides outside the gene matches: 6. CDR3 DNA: TGCGCCAGCAGCCACCCGGGACAGGCCTACGAGCAGTACTTC. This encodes CASSHPGQAYEQYF.

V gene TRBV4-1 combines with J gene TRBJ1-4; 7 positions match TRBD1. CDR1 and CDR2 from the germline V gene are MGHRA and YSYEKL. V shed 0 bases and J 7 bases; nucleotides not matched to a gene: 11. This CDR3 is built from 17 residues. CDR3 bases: TGCGCCAGCAGCCAAGAAGGGGGGGGGACAGCCCCTGAAAAACTGTTTTTT. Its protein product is CASSQEGGGTAPEKLFF.

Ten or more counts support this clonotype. The CDR3 is CASSLSETPQHF. The CDR3 DNA follows: TGTGCCAGCAGCCTCTCTGAAACGCCCCAGCATTTT. This rearrangement joins TRBV7-9 to TRBJ1-5; no clear D. The CDR3 is 12 amino acids. Deletions cut 5 bases from V and 9 bases from J, with 11 bases between. CDR1 SEHNR and CDR2 FQNEAQ come from the germline V gene (reference sequence).

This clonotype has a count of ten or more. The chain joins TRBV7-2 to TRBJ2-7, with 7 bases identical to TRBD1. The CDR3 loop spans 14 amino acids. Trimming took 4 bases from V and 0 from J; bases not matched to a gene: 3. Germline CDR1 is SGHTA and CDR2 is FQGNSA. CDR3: CASSSRQGSYEQYF. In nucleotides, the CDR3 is TGTGCCAGCAGCTCAAGACAGGGCTCCTACGAGCAGTACTTC. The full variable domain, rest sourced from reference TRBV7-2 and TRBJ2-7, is GAGVSQSPSNKVTEKGKDVELRCDPISGHTALYWYRQSLGQGLEFLIYFQGNSAPDKSGLPSDRFSAERTGGSVSTLTIQRTQQEDSAVYLCASSSRQGSYEQYFGPGTRLTVT.

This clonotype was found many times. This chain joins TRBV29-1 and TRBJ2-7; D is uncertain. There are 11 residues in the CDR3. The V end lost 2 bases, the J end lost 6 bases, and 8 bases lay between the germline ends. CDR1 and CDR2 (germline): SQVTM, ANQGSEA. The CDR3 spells CSVELNTEQYF. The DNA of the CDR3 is TGCAGCGTTGAACTCAACACCGAGCAGTACTTC.

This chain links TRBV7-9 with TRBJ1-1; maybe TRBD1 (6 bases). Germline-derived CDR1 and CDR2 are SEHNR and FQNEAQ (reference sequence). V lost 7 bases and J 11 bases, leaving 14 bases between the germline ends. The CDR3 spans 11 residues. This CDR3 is CASTWGGAAFF. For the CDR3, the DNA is TGTGCCAGCACCTGGGGGGGGGCGGCTTTCTTT.

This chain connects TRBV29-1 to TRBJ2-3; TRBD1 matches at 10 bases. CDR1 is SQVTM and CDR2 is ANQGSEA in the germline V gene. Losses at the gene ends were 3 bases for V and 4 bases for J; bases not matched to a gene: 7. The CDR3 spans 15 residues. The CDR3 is CSVEGVDRGSDTQYF. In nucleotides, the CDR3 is TGCAGCGTTGAGGGAGTGGACAGGGGGTCAGATACGCAGTATTTT.

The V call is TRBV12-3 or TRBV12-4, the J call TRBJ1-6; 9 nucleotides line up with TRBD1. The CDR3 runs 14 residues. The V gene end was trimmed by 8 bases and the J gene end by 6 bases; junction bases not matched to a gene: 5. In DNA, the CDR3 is TGTGCCAGCCGTCGGACAGGGGCTAATTCACCCCTCCACTTT. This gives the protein CASRRTGANSPLHF.

In DNA form, the CDR3 reads TGTGCCAGCGGTTCGGGACTTGAAAAACTGTTTTTT. Protein sequence: CASGSGLEKLFF. The chain is built from TRBV7-9 and TRBJ1-4, with a tentative D call TRBD1 (5 bases). Germline CDR1 is SEHNR and CDR2 is FQNEAQ (reference sequence). This CDR3 region has 12 residues. Trimming took 8 bases from V and 7 from J, leaving 11 bases between them. The variable domain in full, with the rest retrieved from reference TRBV7-9 and TRBJ1-4, is DTGVSQNPRHKITKRGQNVTFRCDPISEHNRLYWYRQTLGQGPEFLTYFQNEAQLEKSRLLSDRFSAERPKGSFSTLEIQRTEQGDSAMYLCASGSGLEKLFFGSGTQLSVL.

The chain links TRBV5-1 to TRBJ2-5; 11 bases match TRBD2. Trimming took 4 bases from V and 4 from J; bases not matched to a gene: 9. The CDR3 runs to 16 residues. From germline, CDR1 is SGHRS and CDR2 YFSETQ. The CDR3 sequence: CASSDLAGGSGETQYF. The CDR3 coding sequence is TGCGCCAGCAGCGACCTAGCGGGAGGATCCGGAGAGACCCAGTACTTC.

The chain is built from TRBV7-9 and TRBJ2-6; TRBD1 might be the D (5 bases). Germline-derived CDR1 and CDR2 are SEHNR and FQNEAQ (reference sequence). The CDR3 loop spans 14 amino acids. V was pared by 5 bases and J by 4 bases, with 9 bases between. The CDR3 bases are TGTGCCAGCAGCGCACAGGTGGGGGCCAACGTCCTGACTTTC. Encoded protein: CASSAQVGANVLTF.